Each of the 15 T cell receptor beta chains below was sequenced from the same sample in a study of OX40 agonist ivuxolimab in advanced cancers. The protocol was immunoSEQ multiplex PCR, while the TCRdb copy is restricted to in-frame clones and leaves out a portion. Of around 94,000 clones detected, roughly 90% appear once; the ten largest clones hold around 3.5%. The sequencing here drew on CD4+ or CD8+ T cells sorted from blood, taken in a trial of the OX40 agonist ivuxolimab. These receptors were collected from an adult with an advanced solid tumor such as melanoma, head and neck, liver or kidney cancer.

This clone was seen just once. This sequence joins TRBV2 and TRBJ1-2; D is possibly TRBD1 (5 bases). CDR3 length: 13 residues. The V gene lost 9 bases and the J gene lost 4 bases, with 15 bases spanning the gap. Germline values: CDR1 SNHLY, CDR2 FYNNEI. The CDR3 protein is CARTPMTAYGYTF. CDR3 sequence (DNA): TGTGCCAGAACCCCCATGACAGCCTATGGCTACACCTTC.

The CDR3 loop reads CASSLVGAGELFF. DNA for the CDR3: TGTGCCAGCAGCTTAGTGGGTGCCGGGGAGCTGTTTTTT. The chain recombines TRBV7-9 with TRBJ2-2; D not certain. The CDR3 totals 13 residues. CDR1 and CDR2 from the germline V gene are SEHNR and FQNEAQ (reference sequence). V lost 1 base to trimming and J lost 6 bases, with 6 bases between them.

In its sample, this clone was seen once. The chain employs TRBV12-5 and TRBJ1-3; D ambiguous. V lost 3 bases and J lost 0, with 12 bases in between. The CDR3 contains 16 residues. Germline lookup yields CDR1 LGHNT and CDR2 FRNRAP. CDR3: CASGFNPTSSGNTIYF. DNA for the CDR3: TGTGCTAGTGGTTTTAACCCCACGAGCTCTGGAAACACCATATATTTT.

The CDR3 is CASSHSTVNYEKLFF. As DNA, the CDR3 is TGTGCCAGCAGTCACTCGACAGTTAACTATGAAAAACTGTTTTTT. The chain combines TRBV28 with TRBJ1-4; maybe TRBD1 (5 bases). Germline CDR1 is MDHEN and CDR2 is SYDVKM. The germline V and J ends were trimmed by 5 bases and 6 bases, with 16 bases remaining between them. CDR3 size: 15 residues.

The rearrangement links TRBV2 to TRBJ1-4, with D uncertain. The CDR3 spans 19 residues. Per germline, CDR1 SNHLY and CDR2 FYNNEI. Trimming removed 3 bases from V and 4 bases from J, with 24 bases in between. Here the CDR3 reads CASSDLQTPVSELNEKLFF. The CDR3 DNA reads TGTGCCAGCAGTGACTTACAGACCCCTGTTTCAGAACTTAATGAAAAACTGTTTTTT.

This clone appeared once. V and J are TRBV27 and TRBJ2-1, with 12 bases aligning to TRBD2. Germline V gene sequence: CDR1 MNHEY, CDR2 SMNVEV (reference sequence). The CDR3 consists of 16 residues. Trimming removed 5 bases from V and 7 bases from J; junction bases left unmatched: 9. The CDR3 nucleotides are TGTGCCAGCAGTCTAAATCTAGCGGGGGGGCCGAATGAGCAGTTCTTC. It codes for CASSLNLAGGPNEQFF.

This chain connects TRBV4-3 to TRBJ2-1, with 10 nucleotides matching TRBD2. The V gene's germline CDR1 is LGHNA and CDR2 YSLEER. The CDR3 covers 17 residues. With V trimmed by 4 bases and J by 7 bases, 13 bases remained unmatched. CDR3 DNA: TGCGCCAGCAGCCTCAAGACGAGCGGGGGGGCGCATAATGAGCAGTTCTTC. Translated, it gives CASSLKTSGGAHNEQFF.

This chain connects TRBV4-3 to TRBJ2-3, with D perhaps TRBD2 (5 bases). The CDR3 is made up of 14 amino acids. V was pared by 1 base and J by 5 bases, with 10 bases between. Per germline, CDR1 LGHNA and CDR2 YSLEER. The CDR3 protein is CASSQGGSGDTQYF. For the CDR3, the DNA is TGCGCCAGCAGCCAAGGAGGGTCCGGAGATACGCAGTATTTT.

A single count supports this clone. V and J are TRBV7-2 and TRBJ2-7; 7 positions agree with TRBD2. The J segment lost 3 bases and the V segment lost 2 bases, leaving 7 bases of the junction unmatched. The CDR3 covers 15 residues. Germline V gene sequence: CDR1 SGHTA, CDR2 FQGNSA. The CDR3 DNA reads TGTGCCAGCAGCTTAACCCGGGACTACCGCTACGAGCAGTACTTC. It yields the protein CASSLTRDYRYEQYF.

The rearrangement joins TRBV27 to TRBJ2-1, with D hard to call. The CDR3 is 15 residues long. The ends were cut back, 6 bases at V and 4 bases at J, with 16 bases in the middle. The germline CDR1 and CDR2 sequences are MNHEY and SMNVEV (reference sequence). The CDR3 DNA is TGTGCCAGCAGCCCCCGACTTGCCCTTTACAATGAGCAGTTCTTC. It encodes CASSPRLALYNEQFF.

The chain is built from TRBV4-3 and TRBJ1-3; maybe TRBD1 (5 bases). Trimming pared 4 bases from V and 0 bases from J, leaving 16 bases between. This CDR3 comprises 17 residues. CDR1 and CDR2 from the germline V gene are LGHNA and YSLEER. The CDR3 DNA sequence: TGCGCCAGCAGCCGAGGACGCGGGGCCCGCTCTGGAAACACCATATATTTT. Encoded protein: CASSRGRGARSGNTIYF.

Written as DNA, the CDR3 is TGTGCCAGCAGCCCGCGACTAGCGGGAGGGCCCCGCTCCTACAATGAGCAGTTCTTC. The encoded protein is CASSPRLAGGPRSYNEQFF. J is TRBJ2-1 and V is TRBV7-6; TRBD2 matches at 14 bases. The V and J ends lost 5 bases and 0 bases, in that order; junction bases with no gene match: 9. There are 19 residues in the CDR3. Germline lookup yields CDR1 SGHVS and CDR2 FNYEAQ.

In this sample, this clone turned up once. The chain recombines TRBV9 with TRBJ2-1; 14 positions match TRBD2. CDR1 SGDLS and CDR2 YYNGEE come from the germline V gene. The trim removed 3 bases at V and 1 base at J, leaving 3 bases unmatched. The CDR3 extends over 17 amino acids. The CDR3 loop reads CASSARLAGGSYNEQFF. Here the CDR3 DNA reads TGTGCCAGCAGCGCCAGACTAGCGGGGGGGTCCTACAATGAGCAGTTCTTC.

V and J are TRBV5-5 and TRBJ2-7, with a possible D match to TRBD2 (5 bases). Trimming pared 1 base from V and 3 bases from J, leaving 5 bases between. Germline assignment: CDR1 SGHKS and CDR2 YYEKEE (reference sequence). CDR3 length equals 12 residues. Here the CDR3 reads CASSLSGYEQYF. In DNA, the CDR3 is TGTGCCAGCAGCTTGAGCGGCTACGAGCAGTACTTC.

The chain links TRBV12-5 to TRBJ2-5, with 8 bases that match TRBD2. Trimming at V came to 2 bases and at J to 1 base, leaving 6 bases not matched to a gene. The CDR3 spans 16 residues. Germline assignment: CDR1 LGHNT and CDR2 FRNRAP. This chain's CDR3 is CASGLPRGGPQETQYF. DNA for the CDR3: TGTGCTAGTGGTTTGCCCCGCGGGGGGCCCCAAGAGACCCAGTACTTC.